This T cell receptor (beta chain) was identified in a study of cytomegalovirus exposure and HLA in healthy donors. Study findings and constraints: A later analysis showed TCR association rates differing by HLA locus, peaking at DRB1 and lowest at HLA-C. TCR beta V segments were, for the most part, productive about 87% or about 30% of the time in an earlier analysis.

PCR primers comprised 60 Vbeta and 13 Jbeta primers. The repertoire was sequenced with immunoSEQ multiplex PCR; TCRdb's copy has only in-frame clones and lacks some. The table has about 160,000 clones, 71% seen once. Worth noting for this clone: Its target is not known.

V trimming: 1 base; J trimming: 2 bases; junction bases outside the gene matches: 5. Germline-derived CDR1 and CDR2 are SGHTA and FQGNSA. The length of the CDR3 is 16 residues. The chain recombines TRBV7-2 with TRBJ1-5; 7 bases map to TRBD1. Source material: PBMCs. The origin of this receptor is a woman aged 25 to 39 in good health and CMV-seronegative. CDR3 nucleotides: TGTGCCAGCAGCTTAGTGGCGACAGGGCGCAATCAGCCCCAGCATTTT. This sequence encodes CASSLVATGRNQPQHF.